A selection of T cell receptor beta chains follows, all from one sample in a study of blood T cell repertoires in COVID-19. Clones were read by immunoSEQ multiplex PCR, and TCRdb kept only the in-frame ones, dropping some. The sample yields around 200,000 clones, just over 85% seen once. Sequenced sample: peripheral blood. These receptors were taken from a man aged 45 to 65 with acute or convalescent COVID-19. CDR3s include the opening cysteine and the closing phenylalanine or tryptophan. The D gene is left open where the match is weak. The size field is filled for only some rows; it gives once, few, many or a size class.

.	TRBV6-6	TRBJ2-5	.	CASSYSSGQETQYF	TGTGCCAGCAGTTACTCTTCGGGACAAGAGACCCAGTACTTC
TRBD1	TRBV6-5	TRBJ1-1	.	CASRGQGAVNTEAFF	TGTGCCAGCAGGGGACAGGGGGCAGTGAACACTGAAGCTTTCTTT
.	TRBV6-4	TRBJ1-2	.	CASSPGTSRGYTF	TGTGCCAGCAGTCCCGGGACTAGTCGGGGCTACACCTTC
.	TRBV9	TRBJ1-5	.	CASSPGAGGGRSNQPQHF	TGTGCCAGCAGTCCTGGGGCGGGGGGCGGACGGAGCAATCAGCCCCAGCATTTT
TRBD1	TRBV3-1/TRBV3-2	TRBJ1-5	.	CASSQDRGQGSNQPQHF	TGTGCCAGCAGCCAGGACAGGGGGCAGGGGAGCAATCAGCCCCAGCATTTT
TRBD2	TRBV7-2	TRBJ2-5	.	CASSLGSGGHGTQYF	TGTGCCAGCAGCTTAGGTAGCGGGGGGCACGGGACCCAGTACTTC
TRBD1	TRBV5-1	TRBJ1-6	.	CASSLGQGGSPLHF	TGCGCCAGCAGCTTGGGACAGGGCGGTTCACCCCTCCACTTT
.	TRBV30	TRBJ1-5	.	CAWSLGLDSNQPQHF	TGTGCCTGGAGTCTGGGCCTCGATAGCAATCAGCCCCAGCATTTT
TRBD2	TRBV6-6	TRBJ2-1	once	CASSPTSGTYNEQFF	TGTGCCAGCAGTCCCACTAGCGGTACATACAATGAGCAGTTCTTC
TRBD1	TRBV6-5	TRBJ1-1	.	CASSYTRQGHTEAFF	TGTGCCAGCAGTTACACTCGACAGGGCCACACTGAAGCTTTCTTT
.	TRBV2	TRBJ1-2	.	CASSLSRTHSSYGYTF	TGTGCCAGCAGTTTAAGCAGGACACACTCTTCTTATGGCTACACCTTC
TRBD1	TRBV5-4	TRBJ1-4	.	CASSDGIRGATNEKLFF	TGTGCCAGCAGCGATGGGATCAGGGGGGCAACTAATGAAAAACTGTTTTTT
TRBD1	TRBV10-2	TRBJ1-2	.	CASSDPGQGEYGYTF	TGCGCCAGCAGTGACCCCGGACAGGGGGAGTACGGCTACACCTTC
.	TRBV30	TRBJ1-2	few	CAWSFTGNYGYTF	TGTGCCTGGAGTTTCACAGGGAACTATGGCTACACCTTC
TRBD1	TRBV27	TRBJ2-7	.	CASSYQGAKTYF	TGTGCCAGCAGTTACCAGGGGGCTAAGACGTACTTC
.	TRBV25-1	TRBJ1-6	.	CASSEWQGRNSPLHF	TGTGCCAGCAGTGAGTGGCAGGGTCGGAATTCACCCCTCCACTTT
.	TRBV4-1	TRBJ2-1	once	CASSLEAGHQSNEQFF	TGCGCCAGCAGCCTAGAGGCCGGACACCAATCAAATGAGCAGTTCTTC
.	TRBV7-2	TRBJ2-7	.	CASSSHSSPAEQYF	TGTGCCAGCAGCTCCCATAGTAGCCCCGCCGAGCAGTACTTC
.	TRBV27	TRBJ1-5	.	CASWGDSWVSNQPQHF	TGTGCCAGCTGGGGCGACAGTTGGGTTAGCAATCAGCCCCAGCATTTT
TRBD2	TRBV2	TRBJ2-1	.	CASGEGLSYNEQFF	TGTGCCAGCGGGGAGGGACTCTCCTACAATGAGCAGTTCTTC
.	TRBV2	TRBJ1-2	.	CASSGELSRGYTF	TGTGCCAGCAGTGGGGAGCTAAGTCGCGGCTACACCTTC
.	TRBV30	TRBJ2-2	few	CASTRQGKSWSGELFF	TGTGCCTCAACTCGGCAGGGGAAGAGTTGGTCCGGGGAGCTGTTTTTT
.	TRBV19	TRBJ1-6	.	CASSIAADSSYNSPLHF	TGTGCCAGTAGTATAGCCGCAGACAGCTCCTATAATTCACCCCTCCACTTT
.	TRBV9	TRBJ1-1	.	CASSVGSSDTEAFF	TGTGCCAGCAGCGTAGGTTCCTCGGACACTGAAGCTTTCTTT
.	TRBV13	TRBJ1-1	once	CASRITRRGTEAFF	TGTGCCAGCAGAATTACGCGACGGGGCACTGAAGCTTTCTTT
TRBD1	TRBV30	TRBJ2-6	.	CAWSHHRGGANVLTF	TGTGCCTGGAGTCATCACAGGGGAGGGGCCAACGTCCTGACTTTC
.	TRBV5-1	TRBJ1-2	.	CASSLEGLYGYTF	TGCGCCAGCAGCTTGGAGGGGCTCTATGGCTACACCTTC